This T cell receptor beta chain originates from a study of vaccination effects on CD4 cells after COVID-19. Across the study: Before sequencing took place, the ViraFEST assay used viral peptide pools to expand antigen-specific CD4+ T cells.

This CDR3 contains 16 residues. V dropped 4 bases and J dropped 4; count of bases not matched to a gene: 6. Per the germline V gene, CDR1 is LGHDT and CDR2 is YNNKEL (reference sequence). General study findings and limits: Just 1 of 255 vaccine-induced clones in healthy recipients was cross-reactive. There was marked clonal contraction among infection- and vaccine-induced clones late after vaccination.

Scientists isolated CD4+ T cells after an approximately 11-day culture period ended. Either the BNT162b2 or mRNA-1273 vaccine was given to participants in two doses. Nucleocapsid antibodies stayed negative before and after vaccination, showing no earlier SARS-CoV-2 infection. Sequencing used immunoSEQ multiplex PCR; TCRdb keeps in-frame clones, though not all of them. This table holds about 40,000 clones, under 70% found once. Turning to this clone: Antigen specificity is unknown.

This receptor was obtained from a human donor who received a COVID-19 vaccine. The chain employs TRBV3-1 (or the pseudogene TRBV3-2) and TRBJ2-7, with 14 bases that match TRBD2. The input for sequencing was CD4+ T cells from PBMCs cultured without peptide, taken after COVID-19 vaccination. The DNA for the CDR3 is TGTGCCAGCAGCCCGGGACTAGCGGGAGTGTGGTACGAGCAGTACTTC. Translated, it gives CASSPGLAGVWYEQYF.